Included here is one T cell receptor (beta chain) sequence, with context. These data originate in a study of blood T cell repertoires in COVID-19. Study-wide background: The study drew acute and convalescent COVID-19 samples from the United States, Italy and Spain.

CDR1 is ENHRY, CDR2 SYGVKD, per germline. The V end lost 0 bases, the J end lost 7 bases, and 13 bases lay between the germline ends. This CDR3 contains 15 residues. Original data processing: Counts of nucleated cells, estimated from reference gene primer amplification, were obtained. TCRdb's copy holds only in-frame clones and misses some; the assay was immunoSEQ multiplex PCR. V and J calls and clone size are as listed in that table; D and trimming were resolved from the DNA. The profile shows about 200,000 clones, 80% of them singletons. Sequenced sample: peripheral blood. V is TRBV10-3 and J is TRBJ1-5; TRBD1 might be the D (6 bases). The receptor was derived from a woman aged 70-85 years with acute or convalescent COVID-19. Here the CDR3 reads CAISESRGEGQPQHF. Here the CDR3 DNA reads TGTGCCATCAGTGAGTCGAGGGGGGAGGGCCAGCCCCAGCATTTT.